This TCR beta chain stems from a study of blood T cell repertoires in COVID-19. Study context: Sites across the United States, Italy and Spain contributed samples from acute and convalescent COVID-19. The cDNA or gDNA used as material had been derived from T cells, B-cell-depleted T cells, or PBMCs.

Original handling: The authors estimated nucleated cell counts from reference gene primer amplification. Here immunoSEQ multiplex PCR was the method, and the copy in TCRdb shows in-frame clones only, minus some. That table gives V, J and clone size, and the DNA gave D and trimming. The table records a few hundred thousand clones, 88% of them present only once. V dropped 7 bases and J dropped 6 bases, with 13 bases sitting between them. There are 12 residues in the CDR3. Germline CDR1 is SQVTM and CDR2 is ANQGSEA. The source is a man aged 70 or older with acute or convalescent COVID-19. The J gene is TRBJ2-1, the V gene TRBV29-1; TRBD1 might be the D (5 bases). The sequenced sample consisted of peripheral blood. The CDR3 spells CSGNKGSNEQFF. The CDR3 nucleotides are TGCAGCGGGAACAAGGGGTCCAATGAGCAGTTCTTC.